Each of the 31 T cell receptor beta chains below was sequenced from the same sample in a study of blood T cell repertoires in COVID-19 (dated by TCRdb to about 2020). Library construction relied on the immunoSEQ multiplex PCR assay. This immuneACCESS table, as held by TCRdb, lists in-frame sequences with V and J called but not all clones. Of the missing ones, under half trace to an unresolved V gene in checked studies; the others have no known cause. The sample has hundreds of thousands of clones on record, 80% to 90% of them singletons. The top ten constitute under 2.5% of the sample. Sequencing used PBMCs or T cells enriched from blood (not recorded which). These receptors all come from a woman between 18 and 29 years old who had recovered from COVID-19.

In nucleotides, the CDR3 is TGTGCCAGTATGGGGTGGGGCACCCTAAGTAAATGGGACTCTGGGGCCAACGTCCTGACTTTC. Translated, it gives CASMGWGTLSKWDSGANVLTF. The chain joins TRBV19 to TRBJ2-6; perhaps TRBD1 as D (5 bases). Trimming pared 7 bases from V and 0 bases from J, leaving 28 bases between. The CDR3 runs 21 residues. Germline loops: CDR1 LNHDA, CDR2 SQIVND (reference sequence). Filled out from reference TRBV19 and TRBJ2-6, the complete variable domain reads DGGITQSPKYLFRKEGQNVTLSCEQNLNHDAMYWYRQDPGQGLRLIYYSQIVNDFQKGDIAEGYSVSREKKESFPLTVTSAQKNPTAFYLCASMGWGTLSKWDSGANVLTFGAGSRLTVL.

The J gene is TRBJ1-1, the V gene TRBV4-1; a weak D match, TRBD1 (5 bases). Looked up from germline, CDR1 is MGHRA and CDR2 is YSYEKL. The CDR3 runs 14 residues. Trimming stripped 3 bases from V and 0 bases from J, with 8 bases between. This chain's CDR3 is CASSHRAMNTEAFF. CDR3 sequence (DNA): TGCGCCAGCAGCCACAGGGCTATGAACACTGAAGCTTTCTTT.

This rearrangement joins TRBV6-6 to TRBJ1-2; no reliable D call. The CDR3 length is 10 residues. The germline V gene encodes CDR1 MNHNY and CDR2 SVGAGI (reference sequence). Between the trimmed V and J ends, which lost 5 bases and 8 bases, there was a span of 6 bases. The DNA of the CDR3 is TGTGCCAGCAGTACTCCGGGCTACACCTTC. It specifies CASSTPGYTF.

The V and J genes are TRBV12-5 and TRBJ1-2; a possible D gene is TRBD1 (5 bases). CDR3 length: 12 amino acids. Looked up from germline, CDR1 is LGHNT and CDR2 is FRNRAP. V was pared by 3 bases and J by 7 bases, with 9 bases between. The CDR3: CASGFHRLGYTF. CDR3 coding DNA: TGTGCTAGTGGTTTCCACAGGCTTGGCTACACCTTC.

The chain recombines TRBV2 with TRBJ1-1; tentative D call: TRBD1 (6 bases). V was cut by 3 bases and J by 1 base, with 9 bases left in between. Germline CDR1 reads SNHLY; CDR2 reads FYNNEI. This CDR3 spans 14 amino acids. CDR3 in amino acids: CASSDHRANTEAFF. Written as DNA, the CDR3 is TGTGCCAGCAGTGACCACAGGGCGAACACTGAAGCTTTCTTT.

This clone appeared once. The chain joins TRBV7-9 to TRBJ2-7; 10 nucleotides match TRBD1. Germline CDR1 reads SEHNR; CDR2 reads FQNEAQ (reference sequence). V lost 5 bases, J lost 2 bases, and 9 bases stayed unmatched. This CDR3 comprises 16 residues. The CDR3 region has the DNA TGTGCCAGCAGCCCAGGGTCGGGACAGGGGACCTACGAGCAGTACTTC. It yields the protein CASSPGSGQGTYEQYF.

The chain employs TRBV9 and TRBJ1-2, with a weak D call TRBD1 (6 bases). The CDR3 runs to 13 residues. V gave up 0 bases and J gave up 9 bases, with 12 bases separating them. CDR1 is SGDLS and CDR2 is YYNGEE in the germline V gene. CDR3 sequence: CASSVVGALSYTF. The CDR3 DNA follows: TGTGCCAGCAGCGTAGTGGGGGCGCTAAGCTACACCTTC.

This clone has only one observation. The gene calls are TRBV7-9 and TRBJ1-4; 9 bases are a match to TRBD1. The CDR3 totals 16 residues. Germline CDR1 and CDR2: SEHNR and FQNEAQ (reference sequence). V trimming: 5 bases; J trimming: 8 bases; junction bases outside the gene matches: 12. The CDR3 DNA is TGTGCCAGCAGCCCGTTTTCGGACAGGGGTGGGGAAAAACTGTTTTTT. As protein: CASSPFSDRGGEKLFF.

The V and J genes are TRBV10-3 and TRBJ2-3; 7 nucleotides align to TRBD2. The CDR3 has 14 amino acids. The V gene end was trimmed by 3 bases and the J gene end by 2 bases; junction bases not matched to a gene: 2. The germline V gene has CDR1 ENHRY and CDR2 SYGVKD. DNA for the CDR3: TGTGCCATCAGTGACGGGACTAACACAGATACGCAGTATTTT. It yields the protein CAISDGTNTDTQYF.

This clone was recorded only once. The rearrangement links TRBV6-1 to TRBJ1-3; 7 bases align to TRBD1. The CDR3 is 16 residues long. Germline CDR1 reads MNHNS; CDR2 reads SASEGT. V gave up 4 bases and J gave up 0 bases; unmatched junction bases: 6. The CDR3 loop reads CASSALTGNSGNTIYF. Here the CDR3 DNA reads TGTGCCAGCAGTGCTTTGACAGGGAACTCTGGAAACACCATATATTTT.

The V and J genes are TRBV3-1 (or the pseudogene TRBV3-2) and TRBJ2-2; 11 nucleotides line up with TRBD1. Germline CDR1 LGHDT, CDR2 YNNKEL (reference sequence). Trimming at V came to 5 bases and at J to 5 bases, leaving 4 bases not matched to a gene. The CDR3 runs 15 residues. CDR3 DNA sequence: TGTGCCAGCAGCACCCGGGACAGGGGGACCGGGGAGCTGTTTTTT. Amino acids: CASSTRDRGTGELFF.

The rearrangement joins TRBV30 to TRBJ1-4; D is uncertain. Germline CDR1 is GTSNPN and CDR2 is SVGIG (reference sequence). The ends were cut back, 8 bases at V and 4 bases at J, with 17 bases in the middle. This CDR3 has 14 residues. The CDR3 DNA is TGTGCCGCCTCAGTCTGGCAAGTTAATGAAAAACTGTTTTTT. Its translation: CAASVWQVNEKLFF.

The J gene is TRBJ1-2, the V gene TRBV28; 7 positions agree with TRBD1. J lost 7 bases, V lost 4 bases, and 6 bases had no gene match. The CDR3 loop spans 13 amino acids. Germline CDR1 MDHEN, CDR2 SYDVKM. CDR3 sequence: CASSYDRDAGYTF. DNA for the CDR3: TGTGCCAGCAGTTACGACAGGGATGCTGGCTACACCTTC.

The chain employs TRBV30 and TRBJ1-6; D possibly corresponds to TRBD1 (6 bases). Trimming shortened V by 0 bases and J by 9 bases, and 9 bases separated the two germline ends. Germline CDR1 is GTSNPN and CDR2 is SVGIG (reference sequence). The CDR3 spans 13 residues. The CDR3 loop is CAWSVETGSPLHF. The CDR3, as DNA: TGTGCCTGGAGTGTTGAGACAGGTTCACCCCTCCACTTT. The variable domain in full, completed from reference TRBV30 and TRBJ1-6, reads SQTIHQWPATLVQPVGSPLSLECTVEGTSNPNLYWYRQAAGRGLQLLFYSVGIGQISSEVPQNLSASRPQDRQFILSSKKLLLSDSGFYLCAWSVETGSPLHFGNGTRLTVT.

V usage is TRBV28 and J usage is TRBJ1-6, with 8 bases identical to TRBD1. The junction had 14 bases not matched to a gene; V was cut back by 6 bases and J by 4 bases. The CDR3 is 18 amino acids. Looked up from germline, CDR1 is MDHEN and CDR2 is SYDVKM. The CDR3 DNA follows: TGTGCCAGCAGCCAAAACAGGGGGGGGATAAGGTATAATTCACCCCTCCACTTT. Amino acids: CASSQNRGGIRYNSPLHF.

The table lists this clone with a count of one. The rearrangement uses TRBV5-4 and TRBJ1-4, with 9 bases that match TRBD1. V lost 7 bases, J lost 7 bases, and 11 bases stayed unmatched. The CDR3 is 15 residues long. Germline CDR1 and CDR2: SGHNT and YYREEE (reference sequence). The CDR3 region is CASGTTGQGSEKLFF. CDR3 sequence (DNA): TGTGCCAGCGGGACGACGGGACAGGGAAGTGAAAAACTGTTTTTT.

The V gene is TRBV30, the J gene TRBJ1-1; TRBD1 aligns across 8 bases. This CDR3 has 14 amino acids. Looked up from germline, CDR1 is GTSNPN and CDR2 is SVGIG (reference sequence). V dropped 7 bases and J dropped 3; count of bases not matched to a gene: 10. The CDR3: CALNPGQDHTEAFF. The CDR3 DNA reads as TGTGCCTTAAATCCGGGACAGGACCACACTGAAGCTTTCTTT.

This chain links TRBV7-9 with TRBJ1-1; D not certain. There are 12 residues in the CDR3. Germline-derived CDR1 and CDR2 are SEHNR and FQNEAQ (reference sequence). Trimming stripped 5 bases from V and 5 bases from J, with 9 bases between. The CDR3 bases are TGTGCCAGCAGCGATACGGGGACTGAAGCTTTCTTT. This gives the protein CASSDTGTEAFF.

V gene TRBV9 combines with J gene TRBJ1-2, with a weak D call TRBD1 (6 bases). Germline V gene sequence: CDR1 SGDLS, CDR2 YYNGEE. Trimming cost V 4 bases and J 1 base, with 14 bases left between them. The CDR3 is made up of 15 amino acids. The CDR3 is CASSSGGRNNYGYTF. Written as DNA, the CDR3 is TGTGCCAGCAGCTCCGGGGGGCGAAATAACTATGGCTACACCTTC.

The chain is built from TRBV27 and TRBJ1-2, with 12 nucleotides matching TRBD1. V shed 6 bases and J 5 bases; nucleotides not matched to a gene: 13. CDR3 size: 17 residues. Germline CDR1 reads MNHEY; CDR2 reads SMNVEV (reference sequence). CDR3 residues: CASSPLSGTGGPYGYTF. CDR3 bases: TGTGCCAGCAGCCCGCTCTCCGGGACAGGGGGCCCATATGGCTACACCTTC.

This clone was counted between two and nine times. This chain uses TRBV5-6 with TRBJ1-6; 8 bases line up with TRBD1. Trimming took 4 bases from V and 7 from J; bases not matched to a gene: 7. CDR1 is SGHDT and CDR2 is YYEEEE in the germline V gene. The CDR3 runs to 15 residues. The DNA of the CDR3 is TGTGCCAGCAGCCAATGGACAGGGCTAAATTCACCCCTCCACTTT. This translates into CASSQWTGLNSPLHF.

This clone was observed a handful of times. V is TRBV3-1 (or the pseudogene TRBV3-2) and J is TRBJ1-5, with 7 bases lining up with TRBD1. Germline-derived CDR1 and CDR2 are LGHDT and YNNKEL (reference sequence). V shed 5 bases, J shed 7 bases, and the junction held 8 bases outside the gene matches. The CDR3 loop spans 14 amino acids. CDR3 sequence reads: CASSNHRGEQPQHF. The CDR3 region has the DNA TGTGCCAGCAGCAACCACAGGGGTGAACAGCCCCAGCATTTT.

The chain recombines TRBV10-3 with TRBJ1-1; D remains unclear. The CDR3 consists of 11 residues. The germline V and J ends were trimmed by 4 bases and 7 bases, with 7 bases remaining between them. From germline, CDR1 is ENHRY and CDR2 SYGVKD. CDR3 DNA sequence: TGTGCCATCAGTGGAGGAATTGAAGCTTTCTTT. Its translation: CAISGGIEAFF.

This clone came up a few times. This chain joins TRBV19 and TRBJ1-6; D uncertain. This CDR3 is built from 12 residues. The germline V gene encodes CDR1 LNHDA and CDR2 SQIVND (reference sequence). Deletions cut 3 bases from V and 10 bases from J, with 7 bases between. The DNA of the CDR3 is TGTGCCAGTAGTATTGCCCAGTCACCCCTCCACTTT. It is translated as CASSIAQSPLHF.

The gene calls are TRBV18 and TRBJ1-2; D unclear. The V end was cut by 3 bases, the J end by 8 bases, with 7 bases between. The CDR3 is 11 amino acids. Germline V gives CDR1 KGHSH, CDR2 LQKENI. The CDR3 sequence: CASSPSEGYTF. In DNA, the CDR3 is TGTGCCAGCTCACCTAGTGAGGGCTACACCTTC. Using reference TRBV18 and TRBJ1-2 for the parts outside the CDR3, the full variable domain is NAGVMQNPRHLVRRRGQEARLRCSPMKGHSHVYWYRQLPEEGLKFMVYLQKENIIDESGMPKERFSAEFPKEGPSILRIQQVVRGDSAAYFCASSPSEGYTFGSGTRLTVV.

The chain is built from TRBV6-1 and TRBJ1-2; D is uncertain. The CDR3 contains 13 residues. The germline CDR1 and CDR2 sequences are MNHNS and SASEGT. Trimming removed 3 bases at V and 7 bases at J, with 12 bases between. CDR3 DNA: TGTGCCAGCAGTGAGGTCCGGGCGGGTGGCTACACCTTC. It is translated as CASSEVRAGGYTF.

This clone turned up a few times. The CDR3 is CASSLAGGRNQPQHF. The CDR3 DNA reads as TGTGCCAGCAGCTTAGCAGGGGGTCGCAATCAGCCCCAGCATTTT. This chain uses TRBV11-2 with TRBJ1-5; 7 positions match TRBD1. Germline CDR1 is SGHAT and CDR2 is FQNNGV. The CDR3 totals 15 residues. The V gene end was trimmed by 1 base and the J gene end by 2 bases; junction bases not matched to a gene: 2. The variable domain in full, with the rest retrieved from reference TRBV11-2 and TRBJ1-5, is EAGVAQSPRYKIIEKRQSVAFWCNPISGHATLYWYQQILGQGPKLLIQFQNNGVVDDSQLPKDRFSAERLKGVDSTLKIQPAKLEDSAVYLCASSLAGGRNQPQHFGDGTRLSIL.

This chain joins TRBV19 and TRBJ1-5; 11 nucleotides align to TRBD1. Germline assignment: CDR1 LNHDA and CDR2 SQIVND (reference sequence). The CDR3 has 16 amino acids. Unmatched junction bases numbered 7, after V lost 9 bases and J lost 0 bases. CDR3 loop: CASTGTGGYSNQPQHF. CDR3 DNA sequence: TGTGCCAGCACAGGGACAGGGGGTTATAGCAATCAGCCCCAGCATTTT.

The V call is TRBV6-5, the J call TRBJ1-4; 7 nucleotides agree with TRBD1. The CDR3 runs 14 residues. From germline, CDR1 is MNHEY and CDR2 SVGAGI. Trimming took 5 bases from V and 4 from J; bases not matched to a gene: 4. This CDR3 is CASSRTGVNEKLFF. The CDR3 DNA reads as TGTGCCAGCAGTAGGACAGGAGTTAATGAAAAACTGTTTTTT.

The CDR3 here is CASSQVGGESGYTF. The CDR3 DNA reads TGTGCCAGCAGCCAAGTTGGAGGGGAATCTGGCTACACCTTC. The rearrangement uses TRBV3-1 (or the pseudogene TRBV3-2) and TRBJ1-2; tentatively, D is TRBD1 (5 bases). Germline CDR1 LGHDT, CDR2 YNNKEL (reference sequence). Trimming cost V 1 base and J 7 bases, with 13 bases left between them. There are 14 residues in the CDR3.

The chain is built from TRBV3-1 (or the pseudogene TRBV3-2) and TRBJ1-4; no definite D call. Looked up from germline, CDR1 is LGHDT and CDR2 is YNNKEL (reference sequence). Trimming stripped 1 base from V and 4 bases from J, with 10 bases between. This CDR3 has 15 residues. In DNA, the CDR3 is TGTGCCAGCAGCCAAGGCCGGGAGCTTAATGAAAAACTGTTTTTT. This sequence encodes CASSQGRELNEKLFF.